This T cell receptor (beta chain) was recovered during a study of regulatory T cells in long-lasting Graves disease. The time point was: newly diagnosed GD, antithyroid drugs for less than 3 months. Researchers made the TCR library from RNA that was extracted from PBMCs. Study-level points and caveats: Under persistent disease, TRBV28, TRBJ1-2 and TRBJ2-5 were used preferentially.

This clonotype was recorded many times. Antigen: not known. V lost 7 bases, J lost 0 bases, and 12 bases lay in between. The CDR3 extends over 14 amino acids. Germline loops: CDR1 LNHDA, CDR2 SQIVND (reference sequence). Assembly of TCR beta libraries relied on iRepertoire HTBI primers together with Arm-PCR of CDR3 regions. MiXCR was run by TCRdb on the multiplex PCR reads, yielding one entry per CDR3 protein. This sample has about 530,000 distinct CDR3 sequences, with about 16% found just once. The sample was also linked to a second study, of T cells in Graves' hyperthyroidism and ophthalmopathy. That report notes: A patient was excluded if there was uncontrolled infection, other autoimmune disease, pregnancy or lactation. Peripheral blood also featured most of the thyroid clonotypes expanded above 0.001.

The chain carries TRBV19 and TRBJ1-1; the D gene is possibly TRBD1 (6 bases). Sample: peripheral blood mononuclear cells (PBMCs), taken at new diagnosis, from a patient treated with antithyroid drugs. This TCR was recovered from a woman aged 35-60 years with Graves disease. The CDR3 spells CASTLTGLNTEAFF. CDR3 nucleotide sequence: TGTGCCAGTACCTTGACAGGACTGAACACTGAAGCTTTCTTT.